This TCR beta chain was recorded in a study of memory CD4+ T cells and cytomegalovirus serostatus (dated by TCRdb to 2018 to 2020). The study in broad terms: The cohort included roughly 33 healthy adults from Belgium, of whom 9 were CMV seropositive and about 24 were CMV seronegative. CD4+ memory TCRbeta repertoires of a Belgian cohort with known cytomegalovirus serostatus were sequenced in order to replicate a published TCR-based CMV serostatus classifier. What the work shows at the level of the full study, not this receptor alone: The results were read as suggesting that the CMV-associated TCR signature is, for the most part, present in the CD4+ memory repertoire. Unlike the original study, which covered naive and memory CD4+ and CD8+ populations, the Belgian study sequenced only CD4+CD45RO+ memory cells. A median bootstrapped AUC of almost 0.96 with a 95% CI of 0.76-1.00 was achieved on the Belgian cohort by the original-framework classifier. CMV serostatus prediction reached a median bootstrapped AUC of 0.95 with the original framework and roughly 0.9 with a US-trained random forest. Of more than 150 previously reported CMV-associated TCRbeta sequences, over 65 appeared in the CD4+ memory repertoires, each in one to five individuals.

On this clone: Its antigen has not been determined. Base qualities were left out, and no much larger clone turns up one base away.

Single viable CD3+CD4+CD8-CD45RO+ cells were sorted as memory CD4+ T cells on a FACSAria II. CMV serostatus was determined using a Roche Elecsys assay that detects serum IgG against CMV pp150, pp28, p38 and p52. After the samples were thawed, total CD4+ T cells were enriched through positive selection using CD4 magnetic microbeads. The samples came from a separate study whose specific focus was interrogating the CD4+ T cell memory repertoire. Following standard operating procedures, peripheral blood mononuclear cells were isolated and cryopreserved, while serum was kept at -80 degrees C. The staining relied on CD3-PerCP (BW264/56), CD4-APC (RPA-T4), CD45RO-PE (UCHT1) and CD8-Pacific Orange (3B5) antibodies, and Sytox blue was used to exclude non-viable cells. The CDR3 covers 14 residues, taking in both the cysteine and the phenylalanine. Only the CDR3 DNA stays, 42 bases, in frame from base 1. Taken from the germline V gene, the CDR1 and CDR2 loops are KGHSH and LQKENI. Relative to germline, V is 2 bases shorter and J is 0 bases shorter, with 7 bases between their ends.

Genomic DNA was extracted from sorted cells with the Quick-DNA Microprep Kit. Amplification of TCRbeta DNA was done with the immunoSEQ hsTCRbeta kit, following the protocol from the manufacturer. TCRbeta libraries were sequenced on an Illumina MiSeq instrument. The study's own analysis went as follows. Removing out-of-frame sequences left 2,204,828 distinct TCRbeta sequences, an average of about 67,000 per individual. Each individual was scored by the count of 150 to 200 previously reported CMV-associated TCRbeta sequences and the total productive distinct TCRbeta count. A beta-binomial model was reimplemented in Python, and scikit-learn random forests with default parameters were trained on US cohort data. Classifier performance on the Belgian cohort was reported as the median AUC with percentile confidence intervals calculated over 10,000 bootstrap iterations. TCRdb stores this immuneACCESS table with in-frame sequences only. Part of the clones is absent; in the studies checked, under half of the shortfall reflects unresolved V genes, and no reason is known for the rest. For V, J and clone size, that table is used; D and trimming come from the DNA. This sample gives 45,000 to 65,000 clones in total; about four fifths of them show up just once. The ten largest make up approximately 1.4% of the sample.

This TCR was sampled from an adult in good health and CMV-seropositive. The rearrangement combines TRBV18 with TRBJ1-1; the D gene is perhaps TRBD1, from 5 matching bases. The sample taken for sequencing was memory CD4+ T cells from blood. CDR3 region: CASSPSRVNTEAFF. The bases are TGTGCCAGCTCACCAAGCAGGGTGAACACTGAAGCTTTCTTT.